This T cell receptor beta chain was captured by sequencing in a study of T cells after posttransplantation cyclophosphamide. General study results and limits: Donor-recipient repertoire similarity was low at 1-2 months, rising over year one. Blood and skin or GI T cell repertoires showed limited TRB overlap.

This clone was found many times. Its target is unknown. The method was immunoSEQ multiplex PCR; TCRdb's version includes in-frame clones alone and lacks a portion of them. Observed in the sample are tens of thousands of clones, none of them singletons. The clonotype was recovered from a man aged 25 to 45 in good health and a related stem cell transplant donor. Input material: PBMCs.

The CDR3 spells CAIADRGVSGNTIYF. Here the CDR3 DNA reads TGTGCCATCGCGGACAGGGGGGTCTCTGGAAACACCATATATTTT. The chain uses TRBV10-3 and TRBJ1-3; 10 nucleotides line up with TRBD1. CDR3 length: 15 amino acids. Germline loops: CDR1 ENHRY, CDR2 SYGVKD. Trimming took 8 bases from V and 0 from J; bases not matched to a gene: 4.